This T cell receptor (beta chain) was captured by sequencing in a study of circulating tumor DNA in untreated peripheral T-cell lymphoma (dated by TCRdb to the early 2020s). The full study reports these points: Tumor-specific clonotypes were identified in about 81% of patients, with identification achieved from 86% of baseline tissues and around 67% of baseline serum samples.

From the germline V gene, CDR1 is MGHDK and CDR2 is SYGVNS. Trimming accounts for 0 bases at V and 3 bases at J, while the number of junction bases matched to no gene is 8. The CDR3, from cysteine to phenylalanine, totals 16 residues. Only the CDR3 DNA is retained, 48 bases long and in frame from the first base. As for this clone: The target of this receptor is not known. No base quality information exists; no much larger clone differs at one position.

Library method: the immunoSEQ multiplex PCR assay. TCRdb's version of the immuneACCESS table is confined to in-frame rearrangements and falls short of the full clone set. An unresolved V gene accounts for under half of the shortfall where checked; the remainder is of unknown origin. This sample is represented by about 5,000 clones; more than 60% of them were singletons. Jointly, the top ten make up approximately 50% of the sample. Tumor-specific TCR clonotypes were identified by sequencing baseline tumor tissue collected before treatment. In a trial, the study monitored patients with peripheral T-cell lymphoma who were getting frontline treatment by applying next-generation sequencing to their T-cell receptor sequences.

The sequencing input was tumor tissue. This clonotype was obtained from a human donor with peripheral T-cell lymphoma. The V gene is TRBV25-1 and the J gene is TRBJ2-7, with TRBD1 identical over 7 junction bases. The bases are TGTGCCAGCAGTGAATATAGGGGACAGTCGGACTACGAGCAGTACTTC. This is translated as CASSEYRGQSDYEQYF.